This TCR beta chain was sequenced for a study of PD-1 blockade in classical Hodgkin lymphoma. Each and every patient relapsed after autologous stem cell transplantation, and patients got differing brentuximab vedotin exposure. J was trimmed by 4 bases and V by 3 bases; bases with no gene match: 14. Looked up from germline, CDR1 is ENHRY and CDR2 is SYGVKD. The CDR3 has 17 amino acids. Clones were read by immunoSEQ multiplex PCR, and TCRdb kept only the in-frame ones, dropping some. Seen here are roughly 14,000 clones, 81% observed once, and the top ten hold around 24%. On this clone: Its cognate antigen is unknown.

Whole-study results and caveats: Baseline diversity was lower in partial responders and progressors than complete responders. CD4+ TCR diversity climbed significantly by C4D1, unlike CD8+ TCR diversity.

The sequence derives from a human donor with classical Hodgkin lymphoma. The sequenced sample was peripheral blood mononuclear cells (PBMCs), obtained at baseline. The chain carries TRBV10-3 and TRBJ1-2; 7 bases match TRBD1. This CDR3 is CAISESAGPGGSYGYTF. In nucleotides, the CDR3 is TGTGCCATCAGTGAATCGGCAGGGCCAGGGGGTAGCTATGGCTACACCTTC.